This T cell receptor (beta chain) comes out of a study of blood T cells in healthy people across ages. Total RNA amounts of at least 6 micrograms were extracted per sample. Concerning this clonotype itself: Its matching antigen is unknown.

Findings and limits, study-wide: Older age coincided with a roughly linear decline in TCR beta diversity per million T cells. Aged donors had fewer naive CD4+ cells and lower diversity than long-lived donors.

Primed by a sample-barcoded 5' primer and a J-beta primer mix, a second PCR proceeded for about 6 to 12 cycles. TCRdb re-called the 5' RACE reads through MiXCR, storing one row per CDR3 protein. The sample consists of about 690,000 distinct CDR3 sequences, 40% to 45% of them appearing once. Germline V gene data show CDR1 as DFQATT and CDR2 as SNEGSKA (reference sequence). This CDR3 has 15 residues. V gave up 1 base and J gave up 0 bases, with 10 bases separating them. The receptor's source is a man older than 75 in good health. Sequenced input: blood. V is TRBV20-1 and J is TRBJ1-5; no definite D call. This CDR3 reads CSARALGLSNQPQHF. As DNA, the CDR3 is TGCAGTGCTAGAGCCTTAGGACTTAGCAATCAGCCCCAGCATTTT.